The 21 T cell receptor beta chains in this list originate from one sample, sequenced in a study of PD-L1 blockade in urothelial cancer. Time point given: pretreatment peripheral blood. The assay was immunoSEQ multiplex PCR, and TCRdb's table has in-frame clones only and misses some. Among tens of thousands of clones listed, 65% to 90% were seen once. Material: PBMCs, obtained around atezolizumab (anti-PD-L1) treatment. Receptor source: a man between 65 and 85 years old with urothelial cancer.

Written as DNA, the CDR3 is TGTGCCAGCAGTGAAGTGAGGGGGCCGGCGGGGACCCAGTACTTC. It specifies CASSEVRGPAGTQYF. The chain carries TRBV6-1 and TRBJ2-5; 7 bases are a match to TRBD1. The CDR3 has 15 amino acids. V gave up 1 base and J gave up 7 bases; unmatched junction bases: 9. CDR1 and CDR2 from the germline V gene are MNHNS and SASEGT.

This clone was observed a single time. CDR3 sequence reads: CASSLYGTAYNEQFF. CDR3 coding DNA: TGTGCCAGCAGCTTATACGGGACAGCTTACAATGAGCAGTTCTTC. The chain employs TRBV5-6 and TRBJ2-1, with 7 bases lining up with TRBD1. V lost 2 bases to trimming and J lost 4 bases; unmatched junction nucleotides: 6. The CDR3 is 15 amino acids. Germline V gene lookup returns CDR1 SGHDT and CDR2 YYEEEE.

This clone was seen a few times. The chain has TRBV12-5 and TRBJ1-1; no firm D call. This CDR3 is built from 13 residues. Germline-derived CDR1 and CDR2 are LGHNT and FRNRAP. Trimming took 6 bases from V and 5 from J, leaving 13 bases between them. The CDR3 nucleotides are TGTGCTAGTGGCGTGAGGGATTCTACTGAAGCTTTCTTT. It codes for CASGVRDSTEAFF.

The chain combines TRBV6-1 with TRBJ1-2, with D hard to call. Trimming cost V 2 bases and J 6 bases, with 10 bases left between them. This CDR3 spans 13 amino acids. Germline V lookup: CDR1 MNHNS, CDR2 SASEGT. CDR3 DNA: TGTGCCAGCAGTGAAAGCACCTTCGATGGCTACACCTTC. This encodes CASSESTFDGYTF.

This clone was found a few times. V is TRBV6-4 and J is TRBJ1-1, with TRBD1 matching 8 bases. The V gene's germline CDR1 is MRHNA and CDR2 SNTAGT. Trimming cost V 6 bases and J 4 bases; bases outside gene matches: 4. The CDR3 consists of 13 residues. CDR3 protein: CASSNTGGTEAFF. CDR3 coding DNA: TGTGCCAGCAGCAATACAGGGGGCACTGAAGCTTTCTTT.

This clone was recorded a few times. The gene calls are TRBV19 and TRBJ2-1, with a weak D call TRBD2 (5 bases). The CDR3 runs 12 residues. CDR1 is LNHDA and CDR2 is SQIVND in the germline V gene (reference sequence). The V end lost 8 bases, the J end lost 7 bases, and 12 bases lay between the germline ends. The CDR3 nucleotides read TGTGCCAGTTCCGACTCGGGGAATGAGCAGTTCTTC. This sequence encodes CASSDSGNEQFF.

The chain uses TRBV10-3 and TRBJ2-7; a possible D gene is TRBD2 (6 bases). Between the trimmed V and J ends, which lost 3 bases and 3 bases, there was a span of 21 bases. The CDR3 covers 17 residues. Germline assignment: CDR1 ENHRY and CDR2 SYGVKD. In nucleotides, the CDR3 is TGTGCCATCAGTGATAGTCGACTAGGTCCTTCCTACTACGAGCAGTACTTC. Amino acid sequence: CAISDSRLGPSYYEQYF.

This clone was found a few times. The genes are TRBV5-1 and TRBJ2-1; TRBD2 agrees at 7 bases. Germline assignment: CDR1 SGHRS and CDR2 YFSETQ. The J segment lost 6 bases and the V segment lost 6 bases, leaving 9 bases of the junction unmatched. The length of the CDR3 is 14 residues. CDR3 bases: TGCGCCAGCACCTCTGGGGGGACTATCAATGAGCAGTTCTTC. Amino acid sequence: CASTSGGTINEQFF.

As concerns this clone: Other DNA sequences in the same sample also yield this CDR3. The V and J genes are TRBV5-1 and TRBJ1-1; TRBD1 is a possible D gene (6 bases). Germline lookup yields CDR1 SGHRS and CDR2 YFSETQ. The V end lost 4 bases, the J end lost 1 base, and 8 bases lay between the germline ends. This CDR3 has 13 residues. This chain's CDR3 is CASSLTGNTEAFF. CDR3 DNA: TGCGCCAGCAGCCTGACAGGGAACACTGAAGCTTTCTTT.

The rearrangement links TRBV5-1 to TRBJ2-7; TRBD1 might be the D (5 bases). CDR1 is SGHRS, CDR2 YFSETQ, per germline. The CDR3 loop spans 14 amino acids. V was cut by 0 bases and J by 3 bases, with 10 bases left in between. This chain's CDR3 is CASSLDGQGYEQYF. The DNA of the CDR3 is TGCGCCAGCAGCTTGGACGGGCAGGGCTACGAGCAGTACTTC.

This CDR3 reads CASSLEGVPDTQYF. For the CDR3, the DNA is TGCGCCAGCAGCTTGGAGGGGGTCCCAGATACGCAGTATTTT. This sequence joins TRBV5-1 and TRBJ2-3; weak D call: TRBD1 (6 bases). V lost 0 bases and J lost 4, with 9 bases in between. This CDR3 has 14 residues. Germline V CDR1 and CDR2: SGHRS, YFSETQ.

V is TRBV7-9 and J is TRBJ1-1; weak D call: TRBD1 (5 bases). Germline V gives CDR1 SEHNR, CDR2 FQNEAQ (reference sequence). Trimming left V 5 bases short and J 5 bases short, with 15 bases between. The CDR3 runs 14 residues. CDR3 protein: CASSPPSGGTEAFF. The CDR3 DNA reads as TGTGCCAGCAGCCCGCCGTCGGGGGGAACTGAAGCTTTCTTT.

The rearrangement joins TRBV18 to TRBJ2-3; TRBD1 matches 11 bases. The germline gives CDR1 KGHSH, CDR2 LQKENI. V shed 6 bases, J shed 2 bases, and the junction held 1 base outside the gene matches. This CDR3 is built from 14 residues. The CDR3 DNA reads TGTGCCAGCTCGGGACAGGGGGACACAGATACGCAGTATTTT. Translated, it gives CASSGQGDTDTQYF.

The chain couples TRBV6-1 to TRBJ1-2, with D maybe TRBD1 (6 bases). Germline lookup yields CDR1 MNHNS and CDR2 SASEGT. Deletions cut 5 bases from V and 2 bases from J, with 15 bases between. The CDR3 length is 15 residues. CDR3 sequence: CASSLAGQPNYGYTF. The CDR3 bases are TGTGCCAGCAGTCTCGCAGGACAGCCGAACTATGGCTACACCTTC.

DNA for the CDR3: TGTGCCTGGAGCCCGGGGAGGGGAGCCAAAAACATTCAGTACTTC. It yields the protein CAWSPGRGAKNIQYF. The rearrangement uses TRBV30 and TRBJ2-4; TRBD2 aligns across 7 bases. V dropped 3 bases and J dropped 0; count of bases not matched to a gene: 5. The CDR3 is 15 amino acids. Per germline, CDR1 GTSNPN and CDR2 SVGIG (reference sequence).

V is TRBV7-2 and J is TRBJ2-2; a possible D gene is TRBD1 (5 bases). V lost 1 base and J 2 bases, leaving 8 bases between the germline ends. CDR1 is SGHTA and CDR2 is FQGNSA in the germline V gene. This CDR3 contains 15 residues. This chain's CDR3 is CASSLGTPNTGELFF. CDR3 coding DNA: TGTGCCAGCAGCTTAGGGACACCTAACACCGGGGAGCTGTTTTTT.

In its sample, this clone was seen once. The chain couples TRBV4-2 to TRBJ2-3; 14 bases are a match to TRBD2. This CDR3 is 17 amino acids long. Trimming cost V 0 bases and J 3 bases; bases outside gene matches: 2. In germline, CDR1 is LGHNA, CDR2 YNFKEQ. The CDR3 nucleotides read TGTGCCAGCAGCCAAGAGGGACTAGCGGGAGTGACAGATACGCAGTATTTT. Protein: CASSQEGLAGVTDTQYF.

The rearrangement links TRBV25-1 to TRBJ2-7; D remains unclear. Germline loops: CDR1 MGHDK, CDR2 SYGVNS. Trimming removed 3 bases from V and 2 bases from J, with 11 bases in between. The CDR3 spans 14 residues. CDR3 bases: TGTGCCAGCAGTGAGCTTACTAAAACCTACGAGCAGTACTTC. Translating gives CASSELTKTYEQYF.

This clone was counted a few times. This chain joins TRBV1 and TRBJ2-2; the tabulated D call, TRBD1, remains unverified against the DNA. TRBV1 is termed a pseudogene. The CDR3 is 15 residues long. CDR3 DNA sequence: TGCACCAGCAGCCAAGAGGGCGCGAACACCGGGGAGCTGTTTTTT. The encoded protein is CTSSQEGANTGELFF.

This chain uses TRBV7-2 with TRBJ1-1; perhaps TRBD1 as D (5 bases). Deletions cut 5 bases from V and 4 bases from J, with 14 bases between. The length of the CDR3 is 14 residues. Germline CDR1 is SGHTA and CDR2 is FQGNSA. CDR3 nucleotides: TGTGCCAGCAGCCTCGGGGGGTTCGGCACTGAAGCTTTCTTT. As protein: CASSLGGFGTEAFF.

This clone was picked up one time. The rearrangement uses TRBV7-9 and TRBJ2-6, with TRBD2 matching 14 bases. Unmatched junction bases numbered 5, after V lost 5 bases and J lost 2 bases. The CDR3 extends over 18 amino acids. From germline, CDR1 is SEHNR and CDR2 FQNEAQ (reference sequence). The CDR3 DNA reads TGTGCCAGCAGCCGCCGACTAGCGGGAGGGGCTGGGGCCAACGTCCTGACTTTC. It encodes CASSRRLAGGAGANVLTF. The entire variable domain, with the rest obtained from reference TRBV7-9 and TRBJ2-6, is as follows: DTGVSQNPRHKITKRGQNVTFRCDPISEHNRLYWYRQTLGQGPEFLTYFQNEAQLEKSRLLSDRFSAERPKGSFSTLEIQRTEQGDSAMYLCASSRRLAGGAGANVLTFGAGSRLTVL.